What follows are 31 T cell receptor beta chains derived from one specimen sequenced in a study of Ad26.COV2.S vaccination and SARS-CoV-2 variants. The method was immunoSEQ multiplex PCR; TCRdb's version includes in-frame clones alone and lacks a portion of them. The sample holds a few hundred thousand clones, around 91% seen once. Treatment of the sample: roughly 20 received Ad26.COV2.S at low or high dose, single or two shots; 5 received placebo; per-sample allocation not given. Samples analyzed were those drawn on day 63 after the first vaccine or placebo injection. Source: peripheral blood, taken in a trial of Ad26.COV2.S vaccine versus placebo. All receptors derive from a person between 18 and 65 years old who received the Ad26.COV2.S COVID-19 vaccine or a placebo.

The chain carries TRBV7-3 and TRBJ2-1, with TRBD2 matching 9 bases. J lost 6 bases, V lost 5 bases, and 14 bases had no gene match. From germline, CDR1 is SGHTA and CDR2 FQGTGA. The CDR3 runs 17 residues. DNA of the CDR3: TGTGCCAGCAGCCCGTCCCTTAGCGGGAGCCGCGGCAATGAGCAGTTCTTC. This gives the protein CASSPSLSGSRGNEQFF.

The V and J genes are TRBV20-1 and TRBJ2-1; D gene unclear. The CDR3 consists of 12 residues. Germline V gives CDR1 DFQATT, CDR2 SNEGSKA (reference sequence). V dropped 3 bases and J dropped 5 bases, with 8 bases sitting between them. Here the CDR3 reads CSASRPNNEQFF. The CDR3 DNA sequence: TGCAGTGCTAGTAGACCTAACAATGAGCAGTTCTTC.

The rearrangement links TRBV7-9 to TRBJ2-1; the D gene is possibly TRBD2 (6 bases). Trimming took off 5 bases at V and 3 bases at J, with 11 bases between the two ends. CDR1 and CDR2 (germline): SEHNR, FQNEAQ (reference sequence). The CDR3 spans 14 residues. CDR3 amino acids: CASSRGTGYNEQFF. For the CDR3, the DNA is TGTGCCAGCAGCCGCGGGACTGGCTACAATGAGCAGTTCTTC.

V is TRBV2 and J is TRBJ2-5; D not certain. The CDR3 runs 12 residues. V lost 4 bases, J lost 1 base, and 4 bases lay in between. Germline loops: CDR1 SNHLY, CDR2 FYNNEI. The CDR3 nucleotides read TGTGCCAGCAGTGCCACCCAAGAGACCCAGTACTTC. Translated: CASSATQETQYF.

The chain links TRBV5-1 to TRBJ2-7; D is uncertain. CDR1 and CDR2 from the germline V gene are SGHRS and YFSETQ. The CDR3 loop spans 14 amino acids. V shed 2 bases and J shed 2 bases, with 11 bases lying between them. The CDR3 loop is CASSFFTETYEQYF. CDR3 bases: TGCGCCAGCAGCTTTTTCACGGAAACCTACGAGCAGTACTTC.

The rearrangement uses TRBV6-5 and TRBJ1-2; D unresolved. CDR1 MNHEY and CDR2 SVGAGI come from the germline V gene. The CDR3 runs to 13 residues. Trimming left V 7 bases short and J 4 bases short, with 13 bases between. The CDR3 DNA reads TGTGCCAGCACTCGTATCGGAGGCTATGGCTACACCTTC. It codes for CASTRIGGYGYTF.

The V and J genes are TRBV7-2 and TRBJ2-3, with 7 positions matching TRBD1. From germline, CDR1 is SGHTA and CDR2 FQGNSA. The J segment lost 6 bases and the V segment lost 1 base, leaving 10 bases of the junction unmatched. This CDR3 is built from 16 residues. CDR3: CASSLDFATGSDTQYF. The CDR3 DNA follows: TGTGCCAGCAGCTTAGACTTCGCGACAGGGTCCGATACGCAGTATTTT.

The gene calls are TRBV18 and TRBJ2-3, with TRBD2 matching over 10 bases. J gave up 0 bases and V 3 bases, and 6 bases lay outside the gene matches. The CDR3 has 17 residues. The germline V gene has CDR1 KGHSH and CDR2 LQKENI. The CDR3 region has the DNA TGTGCCAGCTCACCCCTAGCGGGAGCGACTAGCACAGATACGCAGTATTTT. Encoded protein: CASSPLAGATSTDTQYF.

This chain connects TRBV5-6 to TRBJ2-5; D might be TRBD2 (5 bases). The V end was cut by 3 bases, the J end by 5 bases, with 20 bases between. Germline V gives CDR1 SGHDT, CDR2 YYEEEE. The CDR3 runs 16 residues. The CDR3 DNA is TGTGCCAGCAGCTCCCAAAGCGGTAGGAGAGTGGAGACCCAGTACTTC. Amino acids: CASSSQSGRRVETQYF.

Here the CDR3 reads CASSYGSFDGEQFF. CDR3 coding DNA: TGTGCCAGCAGTTACGGATCTTTCGACGGAGAGCAGTTCTTC. The chain recombines TRBV6-6 with TRBJ2-1; D is unresolved. Trimming shortened V by 2 bases and J by 10 bases, and 15 bases separated the two germline ends. The CDR3 consists of 14 residues. Germline V gene lookup returns CDR1 MNHNY and CDR2 SVGAGI (reference sequence).

The chain employs TRBV6-6 and TRBJ1-2, with 7 bases identical to TRBD1. CDR1 and CDR2 (germline): MNHNY, SVGAGI (reference sequence). After removal of 6 bases from V and 3 bases from J, the junction contained 4 bases not matched to a gene. CDR3 length equals 13 residues. CDR3 protein: CASRSGTDYGYTF. The DNA for the CDR3 is TGTGCCAGCAGGTCCGGGACAGACTATGGCTACACCTTC.

This sequence joins TRBV18 and TRBJ2-5; D is ambiguous. The CDR3 loop spans 14 amino acids. The V gene lost 4 bases and the J gene lost 5 bases, with 14 bases spanning the gap. Germline CDR1 reads KGHSH; CDR2 reads LQKENI. CDR3 protein: CASSRADPGETQYF. The CDR3 coding sequence is TGTGCCAGCTCACGTGCGGATCCCGGGGAGACCCAGTACTTC.

The chain is built from TRBV7-7 and TRBJ2-1; TRBD1 or TRBD2 may be the D gene (5 bases each). V was shortened by 5 bases and J by 6 bases, with 14 bases between the two germline ends. CDR1 is SSHAT and CDR2 is FNYEAQ in the germline V gene (reference sequence). The CDR3 is 14 residues long. The CDR3 region is CASSPKKGSNEQFF. The CDR3 nucleotides read TGTGCCAGCAGCCCAAAAAAGGGGAGCAATGAGCAGTTCTTC.

This chain links TRBV7-9 with TRBJ2-7, with 9 bases identical to TRBD2. This CDR3 is 16 amino acids long. Losses at the gene ends were 1 base for V and 5 bases for J; bases not matched to a gene: 9. Per the germline V gene, CDR1 is SEHNR and CDR2 is FQNEAQ (reference sequence). CDR3 residues: CASSLVFSGSVNEQYF. In nucleotides, the CDR3 is TGTGCCAGCAGCTTAGTTTTTAGCGGGAGTGTTAACGAGCAGTACTTC.

This clone has just one count. This rearrangement joins TRBV9 to TRBJ2-3; a weak D match, TRBD2 (5 bases). There are 17 residues in the CDR3. The V gene lost 0 bases and the J gene lost 2 bases, with 16 bases spanning the gap. Germline CDR1 is SGDLS and CDR2 is YYNGEE. CDR3 sequence reads: CASSVENGVKLTDTQYF. The CDR3 bases are TGTGCCAGCAGCGTAGAAAACGGGGTAAAACTCACAGATACGCAGTATTTT.

This clone was detected once. J is TRBJ2-1 and V is TRBV7-2, with TRBD1 matching over 8 bases. The trim removed 4 bases at V and 4 bases at J, leaving 9 bases unmatched. This CDR3 is 16 amino acids long. Per the germline V gene, CDR1 is SGHTA and CDR2 is FQGNSA. The CDR3 sequence: CASSSGWGTGYNEQFF. The CDR3 DNA sequence: TGTGCCAGCAGCTCGGGGTGGGGGACAGGTTACAATGAGCAGTTCTTC.

The chain combines TRBV19 with TRBJ2-7; 7 bases map to TRBD2. The CDR3 runs to 14 residues. Germline CDR1 is LNHDA and CDR2 is SQIVND (reference sequence). V gave up 5 bases and J gave up 5 bases; unmatched junction bases: 9. CDR3 loop: CASSRRGTIHEQYF. The CDR3 DNA reads TGTGCCAGTAGTCGCCGAGGGACTATCCACGAGCAGTACTTC.

This chain uses TRBV10-3 with TRBJ2-3, with D perhaps TRBD2 (5 bases). The CDR3 loop spans 15 amino acids. V lost 3 bases, J lost 0 bases, and 10 bases lay in between. The germline V gene has CDR1 ENHRY and CDR2 SYGVKD. The CDR3 DNA sequence: TGTGCCATCAGTGACGGAAGGACTAGCACAGATACGCAGTATTTT. Protein product: CAISDGRTSTDTQYF.

This clone was detected once. J is TRBJ1-5 and V is TRBV6-6; the D gene is possibly TRBD1 (5 bases). V was pared by 2 bases and J by 6 bases, with 8 bases between. The CDR3 runs to 13 residues. From germline, CDR1 is MNHNY and CDR2 SVGAGI (reference sequence). CDR3 DNA: TGTGCCAGCAGTTACCCAGGGACTCAGCCCCAGCATTTT. This translates into CASSYPGTQPQHF.

The V gene is TRBV7-3, the J gene TRBJ2-1; D perhaps matches TRBD1 (5 bases). Trimming took 3 bases from V and 6 from J, leaving 9 bases between them. This CDR3 comprises 13 residues. Looked up from germline, CDR1 is SGHTA and CDR2 is FQGTGA. The CDR3 coding sequence is TGTGCCAGCAGCTTCTATCAGGGCAATGAGCAGTTCTTC. This translates into CASSFYQGNEQFF.

The chain joins TRBV27 to TRBJ2-1, with D perhaps TRBD2 (6 bases). Germline CDR1 and CDR2: MNHEY and SMNVEV (reference sequence). V was clipped by 3 bases and J by 2 bases, with 11 bases between them. This CDR3 has 15 residues. CDR3 sequence: CASSFGGAPYNEQFF. CDR3 coding DNA: TGTGCCAGCAGTTTCGGGGGAGCCCCCTACAATGAGCAGTTCTTC.

This chain links TRBV7-8 with TRBJ1-1; possibly TRBD1 for D (6 bases). CDR1 SGHVS and CDR2 FQNEAQ come from the germline V gene. The ends were cut back, 5 bases at V and 11 bases at J, with 15 bases in the middle. The CDR3 sequence is 12 residues long. Here the CDR3 reads CASSRTDLEAFF. The CDR3 DNA follows: TGTGCCAGCAGCCGGACAGACCTGGAGGCTTTCTTT.

The rearrangement links TRBV5-1 to TRBJ2-2; D gene ambiguous. Germline lookup yields CDR1 SGHRS and CDR2 YFSETQ. Trimming removed 4 bases at V and 3 bases at J, with 10 bases between. The CDR3 has 14 amino acids. CDR3 DNA sequence: TGCGCCAGCAGCCCGGTTCTGGACACCGGGGAGCTGTTTTTT. Translating gives CASSPVLDTGELFF.

This clone occurred once. The J gene is TRBJ1-5, the V gene TRBV28; D might be TRBD1 (6 bases). The CDR3 spans 14 residues. Trimming pared 8 bases from V and 3 bases from J, leaving 14 bases between. Germline-derived CDR1 and CDR2 are MDHEN and SYDVKM. CDR3 bases: TGTGCCAGCGGACAGTCAATCCTCAATCAGCCCCAGCATTTT. This gives the protein CASGQSILNQPQHF.

This chain uses TRBV6-1 with TRBJ1-6; no clear D. This CDR3 comprises 13 residues. V shed 2 bases and J shed 9 bases, with 8 bases lying between them. The germline V gene has CDR1 MNHNS and CDR2 SASEGT. CDR3 loop: CASSETSGSPLHF. In nucleotides, the CDR3 is TGTGCCAGCAGTGAAACTAGTGGTTCACCCCTCCACTTT.

The chain combines TRBV5-1 with TRBJ2-1; TRBD2 matches 12 bases. CDR1 is SGHRS, CDR2 YFSETQ, per germline. The CDR3 is 17 residues long. With V trimmed by 1 base and J by 2 bases, 4 bases remained unmatched. CDR3 in DNA: TGCGCCAGCAGCTTGCTAGCGGGAGGGAACACCTACAATGAGCAGTTCTTC. Protein product: CASSLLAGGNTYNEQFF.

The chain recombines TRBV19 with TRBJ1-6; 7 bases agree with TRBD1. Germline assignment: CDR1 LNHDA and CDR2 SQIVND (reference sequence). The V and J ends lost 3 bases and 6 bases, in that order; junction bases with no gene match: 2. There are 14 residues in the CDR3. Here the CDR3 DNA reads TGTGCCAGTAGTATCGGGGACAGTAATTCACCCCTCCACTTT. Residues: CASSIGDSNSPLHF.

This clone was found once. This chain uses TRBV11-2 with TRBJ2-5; 7 bases align to TRBD1. The V segment lost 5 bases and the J segment 5 bases; nucleotides outside the gene matches: 8. CDR3 length: 14 amino acids. In germline, CDR1 is SGHAT, CDR2 FQNNGV. The CDR3 coding sequence is TGTGCCAGCAGCCCTCCAGGGGGTTTTGAGACCCAGTACTTC. Protein: CASSPPGGFETQYF.

This clone was seen a single time. This rearrangement joins TRBV28 to TRBJ2-1, with D perhaps TRBD2 (5 bases). CDR1 MDHEN and CDR2 SYDVKM come from the germline V gene. The V end lost 2 bases, the J end lost 0 bases, and 11 bases lay between the germline ends. The CDR3 length is 16 residues. The CDR3 DNA sequence: TGTGCCAGCAGTTTAAGCGGAAGGAGCTCCTACAATGAGCAGTTCTTC. As protein: CASSLSGRSSYNEQFF.

This clone was counted between two and nine times. The J gene is TRBJ1-5, the V gene TRBV19; 9 bases agree with TRBD1. The V segment lost 8 bases and the J segment 10 bases; nucleotides outside the gene matches: 12. Per the germline V gene, CDR1 is LNHDA and CDR2 is SQIVND (reference sequence). The CDR3 consists of 14 residues. DNA of the CDR3: TGTGCCAGTTTCGGGACAGGGATTCGCAGTCCCCAGCATTTT. It is translated as CASFGTGIRSPQHF.

The chain carries TRBV7-9 and TRBJ1-5, with D unclear. With 4 bases removed from V and 1 base from J, the gap between germline ends came to 8 bases. CDR3 length: 14 amino acids. Germline lookup yields CDR1 SEHNR and CDR2 FQNEAQ (reference sequence). The chain's CDR3 is CASSSAASNQPQHF. CDR3 sequence (DNA): TGTGCCAGCAGCTCTGCGGCGAGCAATCAGCCCCAGCATTTT.